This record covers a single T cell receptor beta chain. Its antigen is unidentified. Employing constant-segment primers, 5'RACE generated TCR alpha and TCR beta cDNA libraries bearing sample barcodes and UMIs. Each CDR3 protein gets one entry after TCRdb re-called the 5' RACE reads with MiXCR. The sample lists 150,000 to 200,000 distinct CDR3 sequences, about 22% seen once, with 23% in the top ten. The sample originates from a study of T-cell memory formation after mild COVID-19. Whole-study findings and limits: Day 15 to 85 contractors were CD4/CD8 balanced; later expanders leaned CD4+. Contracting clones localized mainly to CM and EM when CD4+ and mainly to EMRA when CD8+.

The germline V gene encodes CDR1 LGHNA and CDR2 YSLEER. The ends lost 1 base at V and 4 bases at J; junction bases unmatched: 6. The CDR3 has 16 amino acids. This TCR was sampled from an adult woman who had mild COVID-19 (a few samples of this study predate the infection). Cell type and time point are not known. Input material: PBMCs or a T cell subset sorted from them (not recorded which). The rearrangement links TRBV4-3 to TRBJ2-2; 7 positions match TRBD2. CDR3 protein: CASSQASGTGTGELFF. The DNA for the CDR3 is TGCGCCAGCAGCCAAGCCAGCGGGACCGGCACCGGGGAGCTGTTTTTT.